This T cell receptor beta chain appears in the sequencing data of a study of post-analysis software for immune sequencing data. Points from the study as a whole: Elevated frequency relative to controls characterized roughly five TRBV segments in patients, TRBV5-6, TRBV5-1 and TRBV20-1 among them. Significantly lower normalized Chao1 diversity was seen in multiple sclerosis patients than in controls.

Concerning this clonotype: What it recognizes is unknown.

The TCR beta cDNA libraries carried unique molecular identifiers. The authors obtained about 520,000 cDNA molecules from around 0.96 to 9.9 million T cells. Using its own MiXCR run on the PCR reads, TCRdb lists one record per CDR3 protein. The table includes more than 450,000 distinct CDR3 sequences, roughly 45% detected once. The CDR3 is 12 residues long. Trimming took 6 bases from V and 0 from J, leaving 8 bases between them. Germline CDR1 and CDR2: DFQATT and SNEGSKA (reference sequence). J is TRBJ1-1 and V is TRBV20-1; D not resolved. The specimen was blood. This clonotype was sampled from a girl aged 5 to 17 with multiple sclerosis. CDR3 in DNA: TGCAGTGCCGGGAATCTGAACACTGAAGCTTTCTTT. This codes for CSAGNLNTEAFF.